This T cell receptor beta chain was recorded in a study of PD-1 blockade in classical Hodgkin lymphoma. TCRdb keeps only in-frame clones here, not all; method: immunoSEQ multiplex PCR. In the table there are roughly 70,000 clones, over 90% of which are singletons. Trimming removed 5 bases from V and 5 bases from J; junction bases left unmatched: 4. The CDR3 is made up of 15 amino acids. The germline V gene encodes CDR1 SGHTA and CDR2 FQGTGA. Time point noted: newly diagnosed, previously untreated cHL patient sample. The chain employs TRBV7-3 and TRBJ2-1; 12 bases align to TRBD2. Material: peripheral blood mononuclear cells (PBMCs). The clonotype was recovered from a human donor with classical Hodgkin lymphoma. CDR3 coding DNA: TGTGCCAGCAGCGTCGGACTAGCGGGGAACAATGAGCAGTTCTTC. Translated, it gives CASSVGLAGNNEQFF.